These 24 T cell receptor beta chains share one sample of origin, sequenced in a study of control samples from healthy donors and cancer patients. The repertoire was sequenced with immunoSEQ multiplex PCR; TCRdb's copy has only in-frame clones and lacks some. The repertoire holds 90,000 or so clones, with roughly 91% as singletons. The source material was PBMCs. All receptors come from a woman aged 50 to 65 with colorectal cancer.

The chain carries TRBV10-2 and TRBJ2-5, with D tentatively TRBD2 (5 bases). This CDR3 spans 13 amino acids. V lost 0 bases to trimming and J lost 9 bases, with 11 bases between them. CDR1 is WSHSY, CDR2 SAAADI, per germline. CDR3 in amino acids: CASSESTRVSQYF. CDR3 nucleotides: TGCGCCAGCAGTGAGTCAACTAGAGTTTCCCAGTACTTC.

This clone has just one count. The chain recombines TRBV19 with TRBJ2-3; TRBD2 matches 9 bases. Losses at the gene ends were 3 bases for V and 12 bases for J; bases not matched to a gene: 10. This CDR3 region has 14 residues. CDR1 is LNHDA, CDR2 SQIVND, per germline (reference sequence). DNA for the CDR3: TGTGCCAGTAGTATTCGGGAGAGCGGGGGGATACAGTATTTT. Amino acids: CASSIRESGGIQYF.

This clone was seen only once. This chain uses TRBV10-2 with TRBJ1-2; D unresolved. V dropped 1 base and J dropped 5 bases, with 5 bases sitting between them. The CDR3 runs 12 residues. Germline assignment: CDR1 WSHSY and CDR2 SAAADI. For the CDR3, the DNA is TGCGCCAGCAGTGAGTTATCATATGGCTACACCTTC. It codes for CASSELSYGYTF.

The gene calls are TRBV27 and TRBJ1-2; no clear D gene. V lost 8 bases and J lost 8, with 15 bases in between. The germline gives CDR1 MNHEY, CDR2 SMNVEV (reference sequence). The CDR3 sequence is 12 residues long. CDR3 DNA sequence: TGTGCCAGCCGAGGAGGGTTTAAGGGCTACACCTTC. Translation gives CASRGGFKGYTF.

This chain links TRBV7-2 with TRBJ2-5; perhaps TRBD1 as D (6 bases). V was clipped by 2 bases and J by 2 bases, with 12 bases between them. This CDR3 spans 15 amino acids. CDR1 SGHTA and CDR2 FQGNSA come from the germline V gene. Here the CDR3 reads CASSLMVTGQETQYF. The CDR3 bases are TGTGCCAGCAGCTTAATGGTGACAGGACAAGAGACCCAGTACTTC. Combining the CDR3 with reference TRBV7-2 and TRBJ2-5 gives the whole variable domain GAGVSQSPSNKVTEKGKDVELRCDPISGHTALYWYRQSLGQGLEFLIYFQGNSAPDKSGLPSDRFSAERTGGSVSTLTIQRTQQEDSAVYLCASSLMVTGQETQYFGPGTRLLVL.

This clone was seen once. The DNA for the CDR3 is TGTGCCAGTTCAGAAGGGGCCTACAATGAGCAGTTCTTC. Amino acid sequence: CASSEGAYNEQFF. The V call is TRBV19, the J call TRBJ2-1; D is perhaps TRBD1 (5 bases). The germline CDR1 and CDR2 sequences are LNHDA and SQIVND (reference sequence). This CDR3 has 13 amino acids. V was shortened by 8 bases and J by 2 bases, with 10 bases between the two germline ends.

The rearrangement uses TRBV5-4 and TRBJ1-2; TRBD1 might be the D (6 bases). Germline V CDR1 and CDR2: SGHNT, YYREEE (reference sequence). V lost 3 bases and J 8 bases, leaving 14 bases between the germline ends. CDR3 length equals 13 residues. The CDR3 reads CASSSQHGGGYTF. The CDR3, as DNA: TGTGCCAGCAGCTCCCAGCACGGGGGCGGCTACACCTTC. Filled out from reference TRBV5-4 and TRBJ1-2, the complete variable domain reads ETGVTQSPTHLIKTRGQQVTLRCSSQSGHNTVSWYQQALGQGPQFIFQYYREEENGRGNFPPRFSGLQFPNYSSELNVNALELDDSALYLCASSSQHGGGYTFGSGTRLTVV.

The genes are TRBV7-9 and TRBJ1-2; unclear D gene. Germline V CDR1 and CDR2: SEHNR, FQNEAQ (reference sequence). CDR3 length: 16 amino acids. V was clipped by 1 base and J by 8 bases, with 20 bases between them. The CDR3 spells CASSLEIEGQVQGYTF. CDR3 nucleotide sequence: TGTGCCAGCAGCTTAGAAATAGAAGGGCAGGTACAGGGCTACACCTTC.

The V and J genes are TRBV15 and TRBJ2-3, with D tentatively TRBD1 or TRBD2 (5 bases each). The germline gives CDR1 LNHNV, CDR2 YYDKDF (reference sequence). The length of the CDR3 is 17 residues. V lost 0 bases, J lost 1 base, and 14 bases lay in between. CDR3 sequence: CATSRDYGATRTDTQYF. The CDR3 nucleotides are TGTGCCACCAGCAGAGATTACGGGGCGACCCGCACAGATACGCAGTATTTT.

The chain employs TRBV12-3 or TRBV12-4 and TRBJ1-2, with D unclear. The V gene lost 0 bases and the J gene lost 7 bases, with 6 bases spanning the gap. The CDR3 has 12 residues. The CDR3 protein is CASSLAAFGYTF. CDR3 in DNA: TGTGCCAGCAGTTTAGCGGCATTTGGCTACACCTTC.

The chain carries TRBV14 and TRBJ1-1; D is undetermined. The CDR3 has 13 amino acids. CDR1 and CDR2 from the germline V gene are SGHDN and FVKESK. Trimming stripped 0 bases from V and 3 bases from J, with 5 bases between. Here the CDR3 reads CASSQDGDTEAFF. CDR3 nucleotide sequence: TGTGCCAGCAGCCAAGATGGGGACACTGAAGCTTTCTTT. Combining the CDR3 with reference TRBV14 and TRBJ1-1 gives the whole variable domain EAGVTQFPSHSVIEKGQTVTLRCDPISGHDNLYWYRRVMGKEIKFLLHFVKESKQDESGMPNNRFLAERTGGTYSTLKVQPAELEDSGVYFCASSQDGDTEAFFGQGTRLTVV.

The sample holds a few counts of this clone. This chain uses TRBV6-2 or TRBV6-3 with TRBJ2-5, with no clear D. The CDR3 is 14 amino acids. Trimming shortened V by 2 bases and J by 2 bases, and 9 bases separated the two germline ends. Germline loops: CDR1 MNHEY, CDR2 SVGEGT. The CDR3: CASSYRPEQETQYF. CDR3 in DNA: TGTGCCAGCAGTTACCGGCCAGAACAAGAGACCCAGTACTTC.

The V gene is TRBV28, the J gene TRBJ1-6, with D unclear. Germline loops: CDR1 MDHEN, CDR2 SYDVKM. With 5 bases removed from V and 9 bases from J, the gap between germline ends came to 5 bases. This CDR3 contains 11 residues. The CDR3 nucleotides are TGTGCCAGCAGTATTACTTCACCCCTCCACTTT. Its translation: CASSITSPLHF.

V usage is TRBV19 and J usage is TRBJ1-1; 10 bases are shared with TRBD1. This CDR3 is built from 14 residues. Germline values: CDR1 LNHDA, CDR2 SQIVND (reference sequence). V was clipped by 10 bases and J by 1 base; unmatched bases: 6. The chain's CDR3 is CATRGQGTNTEAFF. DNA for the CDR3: TGTGCCACCCGGGGACAGGGGACGAACACTGAAGCTTTCTTT.

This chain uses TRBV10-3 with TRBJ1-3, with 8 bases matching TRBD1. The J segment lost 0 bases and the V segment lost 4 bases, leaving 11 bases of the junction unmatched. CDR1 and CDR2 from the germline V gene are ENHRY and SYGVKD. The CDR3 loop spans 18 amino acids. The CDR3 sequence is CAISGRGTGGRSGNTIYF. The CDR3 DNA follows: TGTGCCATCAGTGGAAGGGGAACAGGGGGTCGCTCTGGAAACACCATATATTTT.

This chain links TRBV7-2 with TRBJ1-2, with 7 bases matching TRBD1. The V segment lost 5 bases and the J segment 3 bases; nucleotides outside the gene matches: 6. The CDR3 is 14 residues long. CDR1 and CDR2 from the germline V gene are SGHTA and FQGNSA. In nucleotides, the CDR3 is TGTGCCAGCAGCCCTTTCACAGGGGACTATGGCTACACCTTC. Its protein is CASSPFTGDYGYTF.

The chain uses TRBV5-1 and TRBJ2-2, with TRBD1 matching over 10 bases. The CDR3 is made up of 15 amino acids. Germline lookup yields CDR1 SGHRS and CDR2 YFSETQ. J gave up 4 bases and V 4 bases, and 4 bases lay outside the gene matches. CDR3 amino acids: CASSRQGAGTGELFF. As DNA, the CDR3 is TGCGCCAGCAGCCGACAGGGGGCGGGCACCGGGGAGCTGTTTTTT. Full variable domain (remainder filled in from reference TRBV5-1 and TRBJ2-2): KAGVTQTPRYLIKTRGQQVTLSCSPISGHRSVSWYQQTPGQGLQFLFEYFSETQRNKGNFPGRFSGRQFSNSRSEMNVSTLELGDSALYLCASSRQGAGTGELFFGEGSRLTVL.

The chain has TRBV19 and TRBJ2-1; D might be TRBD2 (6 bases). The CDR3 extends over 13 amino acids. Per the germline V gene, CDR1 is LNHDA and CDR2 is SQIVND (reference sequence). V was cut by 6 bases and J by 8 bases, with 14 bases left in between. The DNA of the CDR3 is TGTGCCAGTAGGCGGCGGGGTTTGGATGAGCAGTTCTTC. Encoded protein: CASRRRGLDEQFF. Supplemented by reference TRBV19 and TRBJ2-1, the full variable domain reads DGGITQSPKYLFRKEGQNVTLSCEQNLNHDAMYWYRQDPGQGLRLIYYSQIVNDFQKGDIAEGYSVSREKKESFPLTVTSAQKNPTAFYLCASRRRGLDEQFFGPGTRLTVL.

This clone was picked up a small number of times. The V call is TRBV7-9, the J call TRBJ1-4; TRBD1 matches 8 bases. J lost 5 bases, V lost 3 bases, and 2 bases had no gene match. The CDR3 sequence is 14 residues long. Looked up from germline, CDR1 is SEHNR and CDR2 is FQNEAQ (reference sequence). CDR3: CASSFRTGNEKLFF. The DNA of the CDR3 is TGTGCCAGCAGCTTTAGGACAGGGAATGAAAAACTGTTTTTT.

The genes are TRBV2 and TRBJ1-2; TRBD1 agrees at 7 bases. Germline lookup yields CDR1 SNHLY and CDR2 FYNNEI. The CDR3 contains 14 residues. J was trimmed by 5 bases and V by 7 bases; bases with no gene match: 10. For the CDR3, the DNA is TGTGCCAGCAACGCCCAGGGGGTTCCATATGGCTACACCTTC. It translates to CASNAQGVPYGYTF.

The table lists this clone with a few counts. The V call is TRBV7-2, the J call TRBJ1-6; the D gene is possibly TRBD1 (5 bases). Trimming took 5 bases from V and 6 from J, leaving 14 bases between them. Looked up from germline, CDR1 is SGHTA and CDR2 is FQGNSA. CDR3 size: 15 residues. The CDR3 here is CASSLPGTVNSPLHF. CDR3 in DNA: TGTGCCAGCAGCCTACCAGGGACGGTTAATTCACCCCTCCACTTT.

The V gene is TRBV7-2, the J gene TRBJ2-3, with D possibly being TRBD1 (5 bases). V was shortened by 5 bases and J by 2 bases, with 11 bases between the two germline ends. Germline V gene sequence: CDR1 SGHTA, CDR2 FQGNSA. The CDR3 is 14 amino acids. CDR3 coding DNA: TGTGCCAGCAGCCCGATGACAGCCACAGATACGCAGTATTTT. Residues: CASSPMTATDTQYF.

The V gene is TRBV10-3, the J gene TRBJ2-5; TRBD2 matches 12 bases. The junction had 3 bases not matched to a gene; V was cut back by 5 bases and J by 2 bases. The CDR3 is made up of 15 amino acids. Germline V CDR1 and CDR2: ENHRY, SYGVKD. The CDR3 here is CAISPSGGAQETQYF. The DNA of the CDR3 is TGTGCCATCAGTCCTAGCGGGGGGGCACAAGAGACCCAGTACTTC.

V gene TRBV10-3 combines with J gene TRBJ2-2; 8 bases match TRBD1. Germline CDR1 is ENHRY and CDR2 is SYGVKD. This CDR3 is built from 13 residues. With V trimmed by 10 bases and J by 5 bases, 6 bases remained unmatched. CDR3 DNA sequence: TGTGCCACCTACACAGGGGGGACCGGGGAGCTGTTTTTT. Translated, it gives CATYTGGTGELFF.